The 4 T cell receptor beta chains presented below share a single source sample, sequenced in a study of blood T cell repertoires in COVID-19. Profiling relied on immunoSEQ multiplex PCR, and the TCRdb table lists in-frame clones only, not all of them. The profile covers roughly 50,000 clones, with more than 80% appearing a single time and around 18% taken by the ten largest. Material for sequencing was peripheral blood. These receptors were taken from a human donor in a cohort sampled during active COVID-19.

The chain combines TRBV18 with TRBJ1-2; D is possibly TRBD1 (5 bases). The germline gives CDR1 KGHSH, CDR2 LQKENI. V was shortened by 2 bases and J by 4 bases, with 11 bases between the two germline ends. The CDR3 consists of 14 residues. The CDR3 spells CASSPTGDLYGYTF. In DNA, the CDR3 is TGTGCCAGCTCACCAACGGGGGACCTCTATGGCTACACCTTC.

The rearrangement links TRBV5-1 to TRBJ2-5; TRBD1 matches 8 bases. Per the germline V gene, CDR1 is SGHRS and CDR2 is YFSETQ. The CDR3 totals 14 residues. V shed 4 bases, J shed 5 bases, and the junction held 7 bases outside the gene matches. The DNA of the CDR3 is TGCGCCAGCAGCCCGGGACAGGCGGGCGAGACCCAGTACTTC. This codes for CASSPGQAGETQYF.

V is TRBV19 and J is TRBJ1-4; D ambiguous. The V end lost 5 bases, the J end lost 3 bases, and 19 bases lay between the germline ends. Germline loops: CDR1 LNHDA, CDR2 SQIVND (reference sequence). The CDR3 has 17 residues. CDR3: CASSSYGSPEANEKLFF. DNA for the CDR3: TGTGCCAGTAGTTCCTACGGGTCGCCGGAGGCTAATGAAAAACTGTTTTTT.

The J gene is TRBJ2-6, the V gene TRBV4-3; 9 bases agree with TRBD1. V was pared by 1 base and J by 4 bases, with 14 bases of the junction left unmatched. This CDR3 is 20 amino acids long. Per the germline V gene, CDR1 is LGHNA and CDR2 is YSLEER. The CDR3 DNA follows: TGCGCCAGCAGCCAAGTACTGAATATACAGGGGGCTTGGGGGGCCAACGTCCTGACTTTC. Its protein is CASSQVLNIQGAWGANVLTF.